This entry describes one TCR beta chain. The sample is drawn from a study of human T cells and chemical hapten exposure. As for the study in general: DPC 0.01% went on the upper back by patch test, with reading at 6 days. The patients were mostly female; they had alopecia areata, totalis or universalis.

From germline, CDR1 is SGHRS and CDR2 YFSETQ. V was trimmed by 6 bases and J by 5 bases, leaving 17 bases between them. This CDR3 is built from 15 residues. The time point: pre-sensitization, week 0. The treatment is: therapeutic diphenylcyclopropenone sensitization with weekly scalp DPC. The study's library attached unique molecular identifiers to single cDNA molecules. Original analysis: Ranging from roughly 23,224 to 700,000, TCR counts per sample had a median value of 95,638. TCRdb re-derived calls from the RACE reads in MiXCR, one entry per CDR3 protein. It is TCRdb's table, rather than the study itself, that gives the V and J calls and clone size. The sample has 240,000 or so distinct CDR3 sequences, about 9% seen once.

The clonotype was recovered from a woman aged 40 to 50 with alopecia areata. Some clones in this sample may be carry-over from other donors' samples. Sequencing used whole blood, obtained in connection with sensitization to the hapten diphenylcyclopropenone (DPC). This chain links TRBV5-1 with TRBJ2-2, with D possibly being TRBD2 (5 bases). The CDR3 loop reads CASIDLAGPTGELFF. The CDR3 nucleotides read TGCGCCAGCATCGATCTAGCAGGACCTACCGGGGAGCTGTTTTTT.